This T cell receptor beta chain is drawn from a study of radiotherapy plus CTLA-4 blockade in lung cancer. Study results and caveats: Some TCR clones had been derived from tumors. These clones expanded in peripheral blood after radiotherapy plus ipilimumab.

With ipilimumab providing CTLA-4 blockade, focal radiation was administered to patients who had chemo-refractory metastatic non-small-cell lung cancer. TCRdb keeps only in-frame clones here, not all; method: immunoSEQ multiplex PCR. The sample consists of tens of thousands of clones, roughly 78% of them appearing once. Germline V lookup: CDR1 SQVTM, CDR2 ANQGSEA. Unmatched junction bases numbered 14, after V lost 0 bases and J lost 7 bases. This CDR3 has 17 residues. Concerning this clone itself: Its antigen is still unknown.

The source was peripheral blood, collected from a patient treated with radiotherapy plus ipilimumab. V and J are TRBV29-1 and TRBJ2-1; 8 bases line up with TRBD2. The clonotype originates from a human donor with non-small cell lung cancer who had a complete response to radiotherapy plus ipilimumab. The CDR3 nucleotides are TGCAGCGTTGAAGATGTTGGGCTAGCGGGTGGTCGGAATGAGCAGTTCTTC. This sequence encodes CSVEDVGLAGGRNEQFF.